The clone carrying this TCR beta chain has ten or more counts. It was RNA transcripts that yielded the amplified TCR beta CDR3 regions. HTBI primers were the set used in a first-round RT-PCR of the TCR CDR3. MiXCR was run by TCRdb on the multiplex PCR reads, yielding one entry per CDR3 protein. The data contain 250,000 to 300,000 distinct CDR3 sequences, 15% to 20% of them seen just once; the ten biggest clones take up just under 40%. This record comes from a study of T cells in Graves' hyperthyroidism and ophthalmopathy. The V end lost 4 bases, the J end lost 0 bases, and 6 bases lay between the germline ends. The CDR3 is made up of 14 amino acids.

The sequenced material came from blood. The chain joins TRBV12-3 or TRBV12-4 to TRBJ2-2; D not certain. This TCR was sampled from a man aged 45 to 65 with Graves' ophthalmopathy. CDR3 amino acids: CASSSPANTGELFF. DNA of the CDR3: TGTGCCAGCAGTTCTCCGGCGAACACCGGGGAGCTGTTTTTT.